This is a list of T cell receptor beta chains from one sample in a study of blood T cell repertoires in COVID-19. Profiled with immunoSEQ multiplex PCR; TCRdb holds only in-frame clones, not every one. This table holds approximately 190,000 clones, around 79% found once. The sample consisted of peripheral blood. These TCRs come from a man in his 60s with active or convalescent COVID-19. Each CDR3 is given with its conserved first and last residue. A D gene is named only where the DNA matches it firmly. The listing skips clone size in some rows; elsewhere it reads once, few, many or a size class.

CDR3 protein: CASSQAHGLAGELFF; CDR3 DNA: TGTGCCAGCAGCCAAGCTCATGGTCTAGCCGGGGAGCTGTTTTTT; D gene: -; V gene: TRBV4-2; J gene: TRBJ2-2; clone size: -
CDR3 protein: CASSSLGRGLTYEQYF; CDR3 DNA: TGTGCCAGTAGTTCTCTGGGAAGGGGGCTAACCTACGAGCAGTACTTC; D gene: TRBD1; V gene: TRBV19; J gene: TRBJ2-7; clone size: -
CDR3 protein: CASGGLAGLKSEQYF; CDR3 DNA: TGTGCCAGCGGAGGGCTAGCGGGATTAAAAAGCGAGCAGTACTTC; D gene: TRBD2; V gene: TRBV7-9; J gene: TRBJ2-7; clone size: once
CDR3 protein: CASSDPGQFTDTQYF; CDR3 DNA: TGTGCCAGCAGTGATCCGGGACAGTTCACAGATACGCAGTATTTT; D gene: TRBD1; V gene: TRBV25-1; J gene: TRBJ2-3; clone size: -
CDR3 protein: CASSLVASGGISSYNEQFF; CDR3 DNA: TGTGCCAGCAGCTTAGTAGCTAGCGGGGGGATAAGCTCCTACAATGAGCAGTTCTTC; D gene: TRBD2; V gene: TRBV7-9; J gene: TRBJ2-1; clone size: -
CDR3 protein: CASSSGQGNYNEQFF; CDR3 DNA: TGCGCCAGCAGCTCGGGACAGGGTAACTACAATGAGCAGTTCTTC; D gene: TRBD1; V gene: TRBV5-1; J gene: TRBJ2-1; clone size: few
CDR3 protein: CASKTGNTEAFF; CDR3 DNA: TGTGCCAGTAAAACAGGGAACACTGAAGCTTTCTTT; D gene: -; V gene: TRBV19; J gene: TRBJ1-1; clone size: -
CDR3 protein: CASSQGGGNQPQHF; CDR3 DNA: TGTGCCAGCAGCCAAGGCGGGGGGAATCAGCCCCAGCATTTT; D gene: -; V gene: TRBV7-9; J gene: TRBJ1-5; clone size: -
CDR3 protein: CASSPPGGPDTQYF; CDR3 DNA: TGTGCCAGCAGCCCCCCGGGGGGGCCAGATACGCAGTATTTT; D gene: TRBD2; V gene: TRBV11-3; J gene: TRBJ2-3; clone size: few
CDR3 protein: CASSPAPTGDEKLFF; CDR3 DNA: TGCGCCAGCAGCCCCGCACCGACGGGGGATGAAAAACTGTTTTTT; D gene: -; V gene: TRBV5-1; J gene: TRBJ1-4; clone size: -
CDR3 protein: CASNRWGRNQPQHF; CDR3 DNA: TGTGCCAGCAACAGGTGGGGGCGCAATCAGCCCCAGCATTTT; D gene: -; V gene: TRBV6-5; J gene: TRBJ1-5; clone size: -
CDR3 protein: CASSGPRRGTYGYTF; CDR3 DNA: TGTGCCAGCAGTGGGCCTCGAAGGGGTACTTATGGCTACACCTTC; D gene: -; V gene: TRBV2; J gene: TRBJ1-2; clone size: -
CDR3 protein: CASSPSLAGGNEQYF; CDR3 DNA: TGTGCCAGCAGCCCCAGCCTAGCGGGAGGGAACGAGCAGTACTTC; D gene: TRBD2; V gene: TRBV7-2; J gene: TRBJ2-7; clone size: -
CDR3 protein: CATSDPRTGGQVGYTF; CDR3 DNA: TGTGCCACCAGTGATCCTCGGACAGGGGGTCAGGTCGGCTACACCTTC; D gene: TRBD1; V gene: TRBV24-1; J gene: TRBJ1-2; clone size: -
CDR3 protein: CASSHPGLADYEQYF; CDR3 DNA: TGCGCCAGCAGCCATCCGGGACTAGCGGATTACGAGCAGTACTTC; D gene: TRBD2; V gene: TRBV4-1; J gene: TRBJ2-7; clone size: -
CDR3 protein: CASSLSLAGRVMYF; CDR3 DNA: TGTGCCAGCAGCTTATCTTTAGCGGGAAGGGTAATGTACTTC; D gene: TRBD2; V gene: TRBV11-2; J gene: TRBJ2-7; clone size: -
CDR3 protein: CASSADRNSNYGYTF; CDR3 DNA: TGTGCCAGCTCCGCCGACAGGAACTCTAACTATGGCTACACCTTC; D gene: -; V gene: TRBV18; J gene: TRBJ1-2; clone size: few
CDR3 protein: CASNGKGREKLFF; CDR3 DNA: TGTGCCAGCAATGGCAAGGGGCGAGAAAAACTGTTTTTT; D gene: -; V gene: TRBV5-6; J gene: TRBJ1-4; clone size: few
CDR3 protein: CASRGGSGYEQYF; CDR3 DNA: TGTGCCAGCCGGGGTGGGAGCGGGTACGAGCAGTACTTC; D gene: -; V gene: TRBV6-5; J gene: TRBJ2-7; clone size: few
CDR3 protein: CASSLRGDRRGQPQHF; CDR3 DNA: TGTGCCAGCAGTTTAAGGGGGGACAGAAGAGGACAGCCCCAGCATTTT; D gene: TRBD1; V gene: TRBV27; J gene: TRBJ1-5; clone size: -
CDR3 protein: CASSLSGGDEQFF; CDR3 DNA: TGTGCCAGCAGCCTAAGCGGGGGCGATGAGCAGTTCTTC; D gene: TRBD2; V gene: TRBV7-3; J gene: TRBJ2-1; clone size: few
CDR3 protein: CASSSETAGTYNEQFF; CDR3 DNA: TGTGCCAGCAGTTCGGAAACAGCGGGGACCTACAATGAGCAGTTCTTC; D gene: TRBD2; V gene: TRBV28; J gene: TRBJ2-1; clone size: -
CDR3 protein: CASSPSRSTDTQYF; CDR3 DNA: TGTGCCAGCAGCCCTAGCAGGAGCACAGATACGCAGTATTTT; D gene: -; V gene: TRBV7-3; J gene: TRBJ2-3; clone size: -
CDR3 protein: CAISDVAGTDTQYF; CDR3 DNA: TGTGCCATCAGTGATGTAGCGGGCACAGATACGCAGTATTTT; D gene: -; V gene: TRBV10-3; J gene: TRBJ2-3; clone size: -
CDR3 protein: CAWSTGLGHEQYF; CDR3 DNA: TGTGCCTGGAGTACTGGACTGGGCCACGAGCAGTACTTC; D gene: -; V gene: TRBV30; J gene: TRBJ2-7; clone size: -
CDR3 protein: CASSPTRTRADTQYF; CDR3 DNA: TGTGCCAGCAGCCCGACAAGAACTCGCGCAGATACGCAGTATTTT; D gene: -; V gene: TRBV7-3; J gene: TRBJ2-3; clone size: -
CDR3 protein: CASSTRVSYNEQFF; CDR3 DNA: TGCGCCAGCAGCACGCGGGTGTCCTACAATGAGCAGTTCTTC; D gene: -; V gene: TRBV5-1; J gene: TRBJ2-1; clone size: -
CDR3 protein: CASSRRPPGSSGNTIYF; CDR3 DNA: TGTGCCAGCAGCCGAAGACCTCCGGGGAGCTCTGGAAACACCATATATTTT; D gene: -; V gene: TRBV21-1; J gene: TRBJ1-3; clone size: -
CDR3 protein: CASSSGRTSQETQYF; CDR3 DNA: TGTGCCAGCAGCTCTGGAAGGACTAGCCAAGAGACCCAGTACTTC; D gene: TRBD2; V gene: TRBV7-7; J gene: TRBJ2-5; clone size: -
CDR3 protein: CASSSTGLETQYF; CDR3 DNA: TGTGCCAGCAGCTCAACAGGGTTGGAGACCCAGTACTTC; D gene: -; V gene: TRBV12-3/TRBV12-4; J gene: TRBJ2-5; clone size: -
CDR3 protein: CASSPTTTANEQFF; CDR3 DNA: TGTGCCAGCTCACCTACGACTACGGCCAATGAGCAGTTCTTC; D gene: -; V gene: TRBV18; J gene: TRBJ2-1; clone size: -
CDR3 protein: CASSQGAVTQYF; CDR3 DNA: TGTGCCAGCAGCCAGGGAGCGGTGACCCAGTACTTC; D gene: -; V gene: TRBV14; J gene: TRBJ2-5; clone size: -
CDR3 protein: CASSPRDQINNEQFF; CDR3 DNA: TGTGCCAGCAGCCCGCGGGATCAGATTAACAATGAGCAGTTCTTC; D gene: -; V gene: TRBV9; J gene: TRBJ2-1; clone size: once
CDR3 protein: CASRGGLDVETQYF; CDR3 DNA: TGTGCCAGCAGAGGAGGGCTAGATGTAGAGACCCAGTACTTC; D gene: -; V gene: TRBV5-4; J gene: TRBJ2-5; clone size: -
CDR3 protein: CALGGPPYGYTF; CDR3 DNA: TGTGCCCTGGGGGGGCCGCCCTATGGCTACACCTTC; D gene: -; V gene: TRBV28; J gene: TRBJ1-2; clone size: -
CDR3 protein: CASSSGTAETQYF; CDR3 DNA: TGTGCCAGCAGCTCCGGGACAGCTGAGACCCAGTACTTC; D gene: TRBD1; V gene: TRBV7-3; J gene: TRBJ2-5; clone size: -
CDR3 protein: CASSIDNSNQPQHF; CDR3 DNA: TGTGCCAGCAGCATTGACAATAGCAATCAGCCCCAGCATTTT; D gene: -; V gene: TRBV7-9; J gene: TRBJ1-5; clone size: -
CDR3 protein: CASSPGQVGSPLHF; CDR3 DNA: TGTGCCAGCAGCCCGGGACAGGTTGGGTCACCCCTCCACTTT; D gene: TRBD1; V gene: TRBV11-1; J gene: TRBJ1-6; clone size: -
CDR3 protein: CASSLERFTDTQYF; CDR3 DNA: TGTGCCAGCAGCTTGGAGCGGTTCACAGATACGCAGTATTTT; D gene: -; V gene: TRBV5-4; J gene: TRBJ2-3; clone size: once
CDR3 protein: CASSPVIVDTQYF; CDR3 DNA: TGTGCCAGCTCACCAGTAATAGTTGATACGCAGTATTTT; D gene: -; V gene: TRBV18; J gene: TRBJ2-3; clone size: -
CDR3 protein: CASSHTRDSRNEQFF; CDR3 DNA: TGTGCCAGCAGCCATACCCGGGACTCTCGCAATGAGCAGTTCTTC; D gene: -; V gene: TRBV3-1/TRBV3-2; J gene: TRBJ2-1; clone size: -
CDR3 protein: CATSEPGQETQYF; CDR3 DNA: TGTGCCACCAGTGAACCGGGACAGGAGACCCAGTACTTC; D gene: TRBD1; V gene: TRBV24-1; J gene: TRBJ2-5; clone size: once
CDR3 protein: CASSSGLAGSYEQYF; CDR3 DNA: TGTGCCAGCAGCTCCGGACTAGCGGGATCTTACGAGCAGTACTTC; D gene: TRBD2; V gene: TRBV11-2; J gene: TRBJ2-7; clone size: -
CDR3 protein: CAISKVAGGRRQETQYF; CDR3 DNA: TGTGCCATCAGCAAAGTAGCGGGAGGGAGAAGACAAGAGACCCAGTACTTC; D gene: TRBD2; V gene: TRBV10-3; J gene: TRBJ2-5; clone size: -
CDR3 protein: CASSQVLRAGYQETQYF; CDR3 DNA: TGCGCCAGCAGCCAAGTCCTGAGAGCGGGGTACCAAGAGACCCAGTACTTC; D gene: TRBD2; V gene: TRBV4-3; J gene: TRBJ2-5; clone size: -
CDR3 protein: CASTRGGAGQETQYF; CDR3 DNA: TGCGCCAGCACCCGGGGGGGGGCGGGACAAGAGACCCAGTACTTC; D gene: TRBD2; V gene: TRBV5-1; J gene: TRBJ2-5; clone size: -
CDR3 protein: CASSYTGLYGYTF; CDR3 DNA: TGTGCCAGCAGTTACACAGGGCTGTATGGCTACACCTTC; D gene: -; V gene: TRBV6-5; J gene: TRBJ1-2; clone size: -
CDR3 protein: CASSSGQPNQPQHF; CDR3 DNA: TGTGCCAGCAGCTCGGGACAGCCTAATCAGCCCCAGCATTTT; D gene: TRBD1; V gene: TRBV6-5; J gene: TRBJ1-5; clone size: few
CDR3 protein: CASSFLLPRTEAFF; CDR3 DNA: TGTGCCAGCAGTTTTTTACTCCCCCGAACTGAAGCTTTCTTT; D gene: -; V gene: TRBV28; J gene: TRBJ1-1; clone size: once
CDR3 protein: CSASGRARGYTF; CDR3 DNA: TGCAGCGCCTCGGGCAGGGCCCGAGGCTACACCTTC; D gene: -; V gene: TRBV29-1; J gene: TRBJ1-2; clone size: -
CDR3 protein: CASSLTSGYEQYF; CDR3 DNA: TGCGCCAGCAGCTTAACGTCAGGTTACGAGCAGTACTTC; D gene: -; V gene: TRBV5-1; J gene: TRBJ2-7; clone size: -
CDR3 protein: CASSLGQATYEQYF; CDR3 DNA: TGTGCCAGCAGCTTGGGACAGGCTACCTACGAGCAGTACTTC; D gene: -; V gene: TRBV5-5; J gene: TRBJ2-7; clone size: -
CDR3 protein: CASSESASGRHEQFF; CDR3 DNA: TGCGCCAGCAGTGAATCGGCTAGCGGGAGGCATGAGCAGTTCTTC; D gene: TRBD2; V gene: TRBV10-2; J gene: TRBJ2-1; clone size: -
CDR3 protein: CASSLEPATNEKLFF; CDR3 DNA: TGCGCCAGCAGCTTAGAGCCTGCAACTAATGAAAAACTGTTTTTT; D gene: -; V gene: TRBV5-1; J gene: TRBJ1-4; clone size: -
CDR3 protein: CASSQEGLAGEGGKQFF; CDR3 DNA: TGCGCCAGCAGCCAAGAGGGGCTAGCGGGAGAGGGCGGTAAGCAGTTCTTC; D gene: TRBD2; V gene: TRBV4-1; J gene: TRBJ2-1; clone size: -
CDR3 protein: CSARVQGPLHF; CDR3 DNA: TGCAGTGCTAGAGTTCAGGGGCCCCTCCACTTT; D gene: -; V gene: TRBV20-1; J gene: TRBJ1-6; clone size: -